This T cell receptor beta chain derives from a study of cytomegalovirus exposure and HLA in healthy donors (dated by TCRdb to about 2017). Background for the entire study: In an earlier analysis of roughly 590 of the donors, 276 Gb of sequence data and 90 million to 130 million unique TCR beta sequences from 180 million or so T cells were reported. Along with the approximately 700-subject first cohort, a separate validation cohort of more than 90 different subjects was used. In an earlier analysis of more than 550 of the donors, high-throughput TCR beta sequencing was used to judge whether each TCR beta V gene segment behaved as functional or pseudogenic. A handful of DR-DQ haplotypes were handled as single units for association and clustering because linkage in the cohort was strong. Donor age, sex, ethnicity and CMV serostatus were compiled alongside the repertoire data. Around 320 gigabases of sequencing data and 80 million or so unique TCR sequences were included in an early release covering several hundred HLA-typed donors. To predict cytomegalovirus infection status, the study brought together high-throughput TCR immunosequencing, statistical association of individual TCRs with disease status, and machine learning. A later genetic analysis took genome-wide SNP genotypes for about 65% of the 666 donors and used that subset as a discovery cohort. The study used immunosequencing to profile the T cell repertoires of 666 subjects and linked those repertoires to cytomegalovirus serostatus. The study aimed to test whether signatures of past pathogen exposure could be identified by cataloging public T cell receptors. A later analysis re-analyzed previously published TCR beta repertoires from approximately 700 donors and added high-resolution HLA genotyping to study TCR occurrence patterns. Typing coverage varied by locus: about 620-630 donors for A, B, C, DRB1 and DQB1; more than 500 for DQA1; over 600 for DPA1; fewer than 480 for DPB1. In the later analysis, no new phenotypic data were used to find candidate immune exposures; instead, reliance was placed on TCR beta sequences and their occurrence across donors. Among roughly 400 genotyped donors of the cohort, an average of approximately 240,000 unique TCR beta nucleotide sequences was sequenced per donor, of which 15% to 20% were non-productive. All discovery cohort repertoires had been generated using a single sequencing platform. HLA typing covered class I and class II loci at four-digit resolution. Of the roughly 400 genotyped donors, approximately 81% were placed in the genetic ancestry cluster associated with self-reported Caucasian donors.

The library was produced with the immunoSEQ multiplex PCR assay. For the multiplex PCR, a mixture combining 60 forward primers for TCR Vbeta segments and 13 reverse primers for TCR Jbeta segments was used. The CDR3 region of rearranged TCR beta genes was amplified from genomic DNA by a multiplex PCR assay. On the Illumina HiSeq System, the amplified TCR beta libraries were sequenced as 87-base-pair reads. For the original study's pipeline: Across the roughly 600 repertoires, a later analysis counted roughly 84 million unique TCR beta chains, roughly 11 million of which were shared by at least two donors. Raw reads were error-corrected and collapsed into unique sequences by a nearest-neighbor algorithm in which closely related sequences were merged to remove PCR and sequencing errors. CDR3 sequences were aligned to IMGT reference sequences to assign V, D and J gene segments. Each retained sequence needed at least a six-nucleotide match to both a V gene segment and a J gene segment. Rearrangements were classified as productive when the CDR3 lacked stop codons and remained in frame with V and J, and all other rearrangements were classified as non-productive. CDR3 was defined according to IMGT convention as the region running from the second conserved V-encoded cysteine to the conserved J-encoded phenylalanine. The earlier analysis of 500 to 650 of the donors excluded any sequence lacking an unambiguous match to a single V gene segment. An earlier analysis of roughly 590 of the donors called V segments functional above 56.7% productive rearrangements and segregating when the between-donor standard deviation exceeded 5%. To diagnose cytomegalovirus status from the catalog of TCR beta chain sequences, a statistical classification framework was built. V and J gene assignment, in a later analysis, came from comparing TCR nucleotide sequences with IMGT/GENE-DB human TR gene sequences. A later analysis assigned CDR3 sequences and most-parsimonious VDJ recombination scenarios with the TCRdist pipeline. A later analysis defined each TCR beta chain by its CDR3 amino acid sequence plus V-gene family, and excluded reads lacking a unique V-gene family. In a later analysis, approximately 640 highly shared, low-generation-probability nucleotide sequences were removed to address suspected cross-contamination and a sequencing artifact. In a later analysis, a clonal expansion index was calculated for each public chain from normalized within-repertoire ranks of inferred template counts. A later analysis computed generation probabilities with a VDJ recombination model fitted to out-of-frame rearrangements, and checked the results against IGoR. A later analysis scored TCR-TCR, TCR-HLA and TCR-CMV co-occurrence with hypergeometric tests, applying a repertoire-size bias correction to TCR pairs. A later analysis estimated false discovery rates by permuting HLA or CMV assignments 20 times. In a later analysis, co-occurring TCRs were grouped using DBSCAN, and TCRdist sequence similarity was added for clustering within HLA-allele-positive subsets. For co-occurrence clustering, repertoires with fewer than 30,000 or more than 120,000 public chains were excluded, along with a handful of repertoires with anomalous nucleotide sharing. Here the immuneACCESS table is served through TCRdb, limited to in-frame sequences with V and J called. Missing clones are a known gap in these copies; in checked studies unresolved V genes cover under half, and the rest lacks a known reason. V, J and clone size are those of that table, while D and trimming were read from the DNA. The sample's clone listing holds about 50,000 clones. Jointly, the top ten make up approximately 13% of the sample.

Results the study describes overall, beyond this receptor: Seventeen rarely observed V segments, including chromosome 9 orphons, were excluded from the earlier analysis of some 590 of the donors because counts were too low. Three of the identified cytomegalovirus-associated TCR beta chains were confirmed in vitro to be specific for cytomegalovirus antigens. Several of the top co-occurrence clusters appeared to be linked to parvovirus B19, influenza, CMV and Epstein-Barr virus, according to a later analysis. Cytomegalovirus status was reported to be diagnosed by the classifier with high specificity and sensitivity in both the original and validation cohorts. In a later analysis, the rate of TCR association differed among HLA loci, with DRB1 alleles having the most associated TCRs and HLA-C alleles having the fewest. In an earlier analysis of some 640 of the donors, most TCR beta V segments were observed in productive rearrangements about 87% or about 30% of the time, broadly matching IMGT annotations. In a later genetic analysis, fewer N-insertions in productive TCRs were reported among donors in an Asian-associated ancestry cluster than the approximately 710-donor mean. Roughly uniform sequencing depth across donors was assumed in presence/absence analyses, although this assumption may not hold. A later genetic analysis associated a missense DCLRE1C variant with V-gene and J-gene trimming of TCR beta chains, and an independent cohort replicated the association. The authors suggested that the approach could potentially be generalized to other disease states and immunological phenotypes. Most TCR sequences were observed very rarely across donors, whereas some public TCRs were present in many individuals. A further reported finding was that TCR beta sequences accurately predicted the HLA-A and HLA-B alleles for most subjects in the first cohort. The only immune exposure information available for the cohort was CMV serostatus. In a later analysis, some 18,000 TCR beta sequences were associated with specific HLA alleles at a false discovery rate of 0.05. Because HLA typing was unavailable for some donors at each locus, only the typed subset was used in association tests. Because the 87-base-pair reads could not distinguish some IMGT-functional V segments, including TRBV6-2 and TRBV6-3, those segments were excluded. A cluster of highly shared sequence variants was judged likely to be a technical artifact of the sequencing pipeline. A later analysis found that most CMV-associated TCR beta chains appeared HLA-restricted, with HLA associations seemingly driven largely by CMV exposure. In this cohort, only TCR beta chains were sequenced, and detectable features were limited by the absence of alpha or paired-chain data. A later analysis found that HLA-associated TCR beta chains were more clonally expanded and had lower generation probabilities than equally common non-associated chains. The study listed 150 to 200 TCR beta chains as associated with cytomegalovirus. Linkage disequilibrium might explain the correlated functional status among segregating V segments, but an unknown experimental factor could not be ruled out. When HLA alleles, especially DR and DQ, strongly co-occurred, TCR associations were difficult to assign to individual alleles.

The cohort consisted of 600 or so healthy bone marrow donors. Cohort members were all nominally healthy when sampled, although unrecorded immune exposures were likely present. The donor tested CMV seropositive and was one of the 289 seropositive cohort members. Each donor provided a peripheral blood sample, and peripheral blood mononuclear cells were used for TCR beta sequencing. The Qiagen DNeasy Blood Extraction Kit was used to extract genomic DNA from the blood cell samples. About this clone: Its specific antigen is unknown.

The V and J ends are trimmed by 7 bases and 1 base, leaving 14 bases between them. The germline V gene supplies CDR1 SQVTM and CDR2 ANQGSEA. From cysteine to phenylalanine, the CDR3 is 13 amino acids long. Only the CDR3 portion is preserved as DNA: 39 bases, with reading frame beginning at the first base. This clonotype originated in a woman aged 60-70 years in good health and CMV-seropositive. The specimen was PBMCs. The receptor chain draws on TRBV29-1 and TRBJ2-7; TRBD1 is a weak D gene call, 6 bases matching. The sequenced DNA: TGCAGCGCTGAGGGACAAGGGTCCTACGAGCAGTACTTC. It encodes CSAEGQGSYEQYF.